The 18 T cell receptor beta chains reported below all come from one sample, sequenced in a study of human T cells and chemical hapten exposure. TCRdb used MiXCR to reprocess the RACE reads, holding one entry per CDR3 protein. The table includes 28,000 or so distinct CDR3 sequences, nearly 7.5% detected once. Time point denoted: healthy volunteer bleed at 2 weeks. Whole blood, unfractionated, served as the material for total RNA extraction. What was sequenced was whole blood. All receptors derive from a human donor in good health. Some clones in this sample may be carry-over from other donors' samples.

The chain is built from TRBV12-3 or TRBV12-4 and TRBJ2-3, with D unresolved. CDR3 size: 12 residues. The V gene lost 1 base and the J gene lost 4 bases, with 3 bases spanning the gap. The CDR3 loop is CASSLGADTQYF. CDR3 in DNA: TGTGCCAGCAGTTTAGGGGCAGATACGCAGTATTTT.

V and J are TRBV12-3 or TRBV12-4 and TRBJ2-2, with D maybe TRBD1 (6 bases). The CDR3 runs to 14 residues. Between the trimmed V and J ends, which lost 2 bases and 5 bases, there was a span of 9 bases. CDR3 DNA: TGTGCCAGCAGTTTACGCCAGGGGACCGGGGAGCTGTTTTTT. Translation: CASSLRQGTGELFF.

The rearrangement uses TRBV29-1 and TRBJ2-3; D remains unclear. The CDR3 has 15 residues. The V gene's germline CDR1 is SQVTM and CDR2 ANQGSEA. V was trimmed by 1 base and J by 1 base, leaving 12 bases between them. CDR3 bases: TGCAGCGTTGAAGCTAGGATCGGCTGCACAGATACGCAGTATTTT. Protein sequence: CSVEARIGCTDTQYF.

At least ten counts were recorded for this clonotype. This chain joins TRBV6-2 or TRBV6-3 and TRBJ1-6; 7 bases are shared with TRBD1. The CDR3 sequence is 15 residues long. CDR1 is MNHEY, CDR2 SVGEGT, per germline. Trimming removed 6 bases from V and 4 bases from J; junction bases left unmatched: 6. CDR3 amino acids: CASRTRQGYNSPLHF. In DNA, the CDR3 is TGTGCCAGCAGAACGCGACAGGGTTATAATTCACCCCTCCACTTT.

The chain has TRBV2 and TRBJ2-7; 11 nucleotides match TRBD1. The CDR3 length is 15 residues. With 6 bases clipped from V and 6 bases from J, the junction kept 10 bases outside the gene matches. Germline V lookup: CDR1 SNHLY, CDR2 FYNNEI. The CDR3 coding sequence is TGTGCCAGCAGCCTCCCGGGACAGGGGGTAGGCGAGCAGTACTTC. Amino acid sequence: CASSLPGQGVGEQYF.

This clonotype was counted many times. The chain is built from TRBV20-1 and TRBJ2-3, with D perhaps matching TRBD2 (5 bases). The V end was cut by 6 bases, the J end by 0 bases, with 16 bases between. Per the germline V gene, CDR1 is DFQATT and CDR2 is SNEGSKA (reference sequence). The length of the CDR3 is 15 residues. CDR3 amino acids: CSASVSGLSTDTQYF. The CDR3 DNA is TGCAGTGCCTCCGTCTCAGGACTGAGCACAGATACGCAGTATTTT.

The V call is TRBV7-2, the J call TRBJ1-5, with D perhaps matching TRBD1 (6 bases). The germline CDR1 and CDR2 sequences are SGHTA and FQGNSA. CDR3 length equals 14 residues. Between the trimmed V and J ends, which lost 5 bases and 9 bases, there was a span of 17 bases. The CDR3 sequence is CASSPAGQSGPQHF. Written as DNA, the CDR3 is TGTGCCAGCAGCCCAGCCGGACAGTCCGGGCCCCAGCATTTT.

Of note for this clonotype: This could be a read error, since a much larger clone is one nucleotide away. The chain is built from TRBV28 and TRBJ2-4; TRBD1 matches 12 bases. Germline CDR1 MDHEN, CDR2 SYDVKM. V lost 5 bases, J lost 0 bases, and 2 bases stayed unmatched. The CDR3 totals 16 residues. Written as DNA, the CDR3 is TGTGCCAGCAGTCGGGACAGGGGGCGAGCCAAAAACATTCAGTACTTC. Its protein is CASSRDRGRAKNIQYF.

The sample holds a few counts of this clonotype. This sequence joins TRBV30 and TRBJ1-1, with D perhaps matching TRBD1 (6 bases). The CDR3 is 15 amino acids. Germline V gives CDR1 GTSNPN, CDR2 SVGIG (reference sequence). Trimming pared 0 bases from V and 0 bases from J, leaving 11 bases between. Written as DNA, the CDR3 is TGTGCCTGGAGTGTTCGGGCAGGGGTGAACACTGAAGCTTTCTTT. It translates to CAWSVRAGVNTEAFF. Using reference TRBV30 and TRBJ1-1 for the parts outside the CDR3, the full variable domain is SQTIHQWPATLVQPVGSPLSLECTVEGTSNPNLYWYRQAAGRGLQLLFYSVGIGQISSEVPQNLSASRPQDRQFILSSKKLLLSDSGFYLCAWSVRAGVNTEAFFGQGTRLTVV.

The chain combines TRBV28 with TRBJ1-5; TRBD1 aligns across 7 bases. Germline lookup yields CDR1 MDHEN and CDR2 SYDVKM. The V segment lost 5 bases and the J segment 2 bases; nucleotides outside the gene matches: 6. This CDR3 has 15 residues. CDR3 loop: CASSTEQGRNQPQHF. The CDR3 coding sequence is TGTGCCAGCAGTACCGAACAGGGGCGCAATCAGCCCCAGCATTTT.

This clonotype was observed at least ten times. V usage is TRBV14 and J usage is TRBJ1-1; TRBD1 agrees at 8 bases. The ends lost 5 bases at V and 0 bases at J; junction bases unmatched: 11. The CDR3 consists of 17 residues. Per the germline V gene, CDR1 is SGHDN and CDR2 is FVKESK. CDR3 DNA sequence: TGTGCCAGCAGCTACGGACAGGGTAGCCTCATGAACACTGAAGCTTTCTTT. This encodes CASSYGQGSLMNTEAFF.

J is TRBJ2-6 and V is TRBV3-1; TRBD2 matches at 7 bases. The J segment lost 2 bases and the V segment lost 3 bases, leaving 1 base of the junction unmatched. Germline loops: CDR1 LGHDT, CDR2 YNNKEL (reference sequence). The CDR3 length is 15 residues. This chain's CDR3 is CASSQAGAGANVLTF. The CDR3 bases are TGTGCCAGCAGCCAGGCGGGGGCTGGGGCCAACGTCCTGACTTTC.

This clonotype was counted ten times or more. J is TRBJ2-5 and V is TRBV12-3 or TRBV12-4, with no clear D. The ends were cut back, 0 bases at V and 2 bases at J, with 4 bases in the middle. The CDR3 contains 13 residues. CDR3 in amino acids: CASSLAEQETQYF. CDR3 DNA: TGTGCCAGCAGTTTAGCAGAGCAAGAGACCCAGTACTTC.

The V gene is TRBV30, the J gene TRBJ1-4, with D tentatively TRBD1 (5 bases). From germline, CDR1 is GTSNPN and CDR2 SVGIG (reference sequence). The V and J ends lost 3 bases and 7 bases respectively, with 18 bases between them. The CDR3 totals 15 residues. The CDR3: CAWRYSGTALEKLFF. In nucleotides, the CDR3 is TGTGCCTGGAGATACTCCGGGACGGCGCTTGAAAAACTGTTTTTT.

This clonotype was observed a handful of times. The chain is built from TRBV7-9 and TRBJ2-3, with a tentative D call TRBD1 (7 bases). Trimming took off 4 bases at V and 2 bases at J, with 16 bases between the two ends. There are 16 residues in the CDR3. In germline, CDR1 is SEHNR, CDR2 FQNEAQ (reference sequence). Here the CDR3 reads CASSWAGGSTTDTQYF. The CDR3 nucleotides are TGTGCCAGCAGCTGGGCAGGGGGGAGTACCACAGATACGCAGTATTTT.

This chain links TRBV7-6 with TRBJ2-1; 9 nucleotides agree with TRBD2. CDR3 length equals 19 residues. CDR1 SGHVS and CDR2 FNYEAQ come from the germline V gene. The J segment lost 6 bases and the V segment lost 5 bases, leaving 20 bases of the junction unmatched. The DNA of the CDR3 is TGTGCCAGCAGCCCCCTTGTGGGTGGCGGGGGGGCCGGCGGCAATGAGCAGTTCTTC. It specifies CASSPLVGGGGAGGNEQFF.

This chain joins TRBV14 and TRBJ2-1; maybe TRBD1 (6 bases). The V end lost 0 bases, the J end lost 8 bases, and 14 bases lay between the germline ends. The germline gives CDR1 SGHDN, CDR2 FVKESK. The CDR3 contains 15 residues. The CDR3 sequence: CASSQDWGRRDEQFF. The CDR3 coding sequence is TGTGCCAGCAGCCAAGATTGGGGGCGCAGAGATGAGCAGTTCTTC.

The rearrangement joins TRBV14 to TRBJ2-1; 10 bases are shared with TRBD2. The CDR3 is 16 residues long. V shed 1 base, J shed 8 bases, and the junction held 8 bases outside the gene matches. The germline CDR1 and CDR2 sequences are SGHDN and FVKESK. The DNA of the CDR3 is TGTGCCAGCAGCCAAGTTGGAGCGGGAGGGGCGGATGAGCAGTTCTTC. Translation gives CASSQVGAGGADEQFF.